One sample yielded the 4 T cell receptor beta chains listed below, sequenced in a study of post-analysis software for immune sequencing data. General study results and limits: Relative to controls, patients had 4 or 5 TRBV segments at higher frequency, with TRBV5-6, TRBV5-1 and TRBV20-1 among these.

Unique molecular identifiers had been added to the TCR beta cDNA libraries. TCRdb reprocessed the PCR reads via MiXCR and lists one record per CDR3 protein. The sample lists approximately 570,000 distinct CDR3 sequences, about 44% occurring once. Their antigens are not known. The specimen sequenced was blood. The receptors were gathered from a girl under 18 with multiple sclerosis.

This chain links TRBV24-1 with TRBJ2-5, with D perhaps given as TRBD1 or TRBD2 (5 bases each). The end of the DNA fits TRBJ2-7 better, so the J call may be wrong. The CDR3 runs 16 residues. Germline V gene data show CDR1 as KGHDR and CDR2 as SFDVKD. CDR3 nucleotides: TGTGCCACCAGTGGTCACGCCGGGACCGCTTTCCGCGAGCAGTACTTC. Translating it yields CATSGHAGTAFREQYF.

CDR3 DNA sequence: TGCGCCAGCAGGGACACGTCCGGGTCTTACGAGCAGTACTTC. Amino acids: CASRDTSGSYEQYF. This sequence joins TRBV5-1 and TRBJ2-7, with a possible D match to TRBD1 (5 bases). Germline CDR1 and CDR2: SGHRS and YFSETQ. The V gene lost 5 bases and the J gene lost 4 bases, with 16 bases spanning the gap. The length of the CDR3 is 14 residues.

V is TRBV6-1 and J is TRBJ1-5; D possibly corresponds to TRBD1 (5 bases). Germline V gene data show CDR1 as MNHNS and CDR2 as SASEGT. CDR3 length equals 17 residues. The ends were cut back, 4 bases at V and 6 bases at J, with 22 bases in the middle. Here the CDR3 reads CASSVLPGRVISQPQHF. CDR3 in DNA: TGTGCCAGCAGTGTGTTGCCAGGGAGGGTAATCAGTCAGCCCCAGCATTTT.

The count of this clonotype is one. This sequence joins TRBV4-1 and TRBJ2-1, with 8 bases identical to TRBD2. The CDR3 has 15 amino acids. CDR1 is MGHRA, CDR2 YSYEKL, per germline. V was pared by 1 base and J by 6 bases, with 5 bases of the junction left unmatched. CDR3 in amino acids: CASSQASGRANEQFF. CDR3 DNA sequence: TGCGCCAGCAGCCAAGCATCCGGGAGGGCCAATGAGCAGTTCTTC.